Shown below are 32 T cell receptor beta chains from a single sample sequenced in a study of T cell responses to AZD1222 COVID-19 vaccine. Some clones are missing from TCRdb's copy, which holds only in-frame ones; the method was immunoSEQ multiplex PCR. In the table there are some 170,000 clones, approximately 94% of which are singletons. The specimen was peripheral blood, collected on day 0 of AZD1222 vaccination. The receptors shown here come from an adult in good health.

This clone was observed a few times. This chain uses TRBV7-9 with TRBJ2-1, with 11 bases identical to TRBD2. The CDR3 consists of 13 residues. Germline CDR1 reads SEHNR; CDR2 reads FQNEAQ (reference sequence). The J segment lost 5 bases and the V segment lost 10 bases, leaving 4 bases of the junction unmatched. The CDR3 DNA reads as TGTGCCACCGGACTAGCGGGTAACAATGAGCAGTTCTTC. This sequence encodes CATGLAGNNEQFF.

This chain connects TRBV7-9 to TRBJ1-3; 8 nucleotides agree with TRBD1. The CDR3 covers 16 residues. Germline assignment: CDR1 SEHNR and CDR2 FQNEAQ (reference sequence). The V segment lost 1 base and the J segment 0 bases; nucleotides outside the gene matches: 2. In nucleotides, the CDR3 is TGTGCCAGCAGCTTAGTGGGACAGGCCTCTGGAAACACCATATATTTT. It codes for CASSLVGQASGNTIYF.

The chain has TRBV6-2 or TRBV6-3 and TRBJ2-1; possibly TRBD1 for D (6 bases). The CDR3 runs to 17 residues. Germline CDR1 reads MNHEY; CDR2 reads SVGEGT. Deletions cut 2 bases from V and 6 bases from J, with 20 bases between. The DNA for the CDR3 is TGTGCCAGCAGTTACCCCACCGGGCAGGGGCATGGCAATGAGCAGTTCTTC. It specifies CASSYPTGQGHGNEQFF.

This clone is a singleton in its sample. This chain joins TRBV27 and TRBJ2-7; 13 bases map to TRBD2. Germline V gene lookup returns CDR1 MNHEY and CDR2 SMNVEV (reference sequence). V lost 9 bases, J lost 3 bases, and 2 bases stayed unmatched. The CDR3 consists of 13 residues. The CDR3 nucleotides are TGTGCCAGTAGACTAGCGGGGGGCTACGAGCAGTACTTC. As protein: CASRLAGGYEQYF.

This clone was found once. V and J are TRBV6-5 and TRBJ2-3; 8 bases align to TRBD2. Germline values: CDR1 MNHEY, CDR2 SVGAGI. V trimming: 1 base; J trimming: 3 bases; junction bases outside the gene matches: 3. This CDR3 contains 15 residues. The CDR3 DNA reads TGTGCCAGCAGTTACTTTGCGGGAGGTACAGATACGCAGTATTTT. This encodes CASSYFAGGTDTQYF.

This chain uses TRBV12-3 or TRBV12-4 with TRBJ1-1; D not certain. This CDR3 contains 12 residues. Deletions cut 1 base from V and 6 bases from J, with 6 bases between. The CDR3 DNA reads TGTGCCAGCAGTTTAGGGGGATCTGAAGCTTTCTTT. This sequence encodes CASSLGGSEAFF.

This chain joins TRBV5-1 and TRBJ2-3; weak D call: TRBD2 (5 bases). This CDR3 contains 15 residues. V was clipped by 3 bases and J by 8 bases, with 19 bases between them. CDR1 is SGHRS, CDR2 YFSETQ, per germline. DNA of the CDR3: TGCGCCAGCAGCTCCTCAACTCCCGCCGCGGGTACGCAGTATTTT. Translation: CASSSSTPAAGTQYF. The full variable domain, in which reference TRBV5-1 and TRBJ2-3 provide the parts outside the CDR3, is KAGVTQTPRYLIKTRGQQVTLSCSPISGHRSVSWYQQTPGQGLQFLFEYFSETQRNKGNFPGRFSGRQFSNSRSEMNVSTLELGDSALYLCASSSSTPAAGTQYFGPGTRLTVL.

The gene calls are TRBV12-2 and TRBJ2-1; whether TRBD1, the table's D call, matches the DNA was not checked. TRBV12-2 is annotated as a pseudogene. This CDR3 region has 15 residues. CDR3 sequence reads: CASRLSSSSYNEQFF. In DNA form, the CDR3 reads TGTGCAAGTCGCTTATCGTCCAGCTCCTACAATGAGCAGTTCTTC.

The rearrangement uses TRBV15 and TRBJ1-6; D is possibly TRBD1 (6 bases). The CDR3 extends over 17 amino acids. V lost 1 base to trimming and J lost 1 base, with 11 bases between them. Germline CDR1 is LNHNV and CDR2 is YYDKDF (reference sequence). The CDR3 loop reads CATSRVTGASYNSPLHF. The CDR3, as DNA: TGTGCCACCAGCAGAGTTACGGGGGCGTCCTATAATTCACCCCTCCACTTT. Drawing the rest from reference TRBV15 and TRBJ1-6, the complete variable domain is DAMVIQNPRYQVTQFGKPVTLSCSQTLNHNVMYWYQQKSSQAPKLLFHYYDKDFNNEADTPDNFQSRRPNTSFCFLDIRSPGLGDTAMYLCATSRVTGASYNSPLHFGNGTRLTVT.

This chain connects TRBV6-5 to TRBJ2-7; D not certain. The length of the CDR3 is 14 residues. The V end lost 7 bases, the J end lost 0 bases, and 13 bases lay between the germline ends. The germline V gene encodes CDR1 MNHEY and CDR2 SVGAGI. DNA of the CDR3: TGTGCCAGCAAGAGTGCAAGGTCCTCCTACGAGCAGTACTTC. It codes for CASKSARSSYEQYF.

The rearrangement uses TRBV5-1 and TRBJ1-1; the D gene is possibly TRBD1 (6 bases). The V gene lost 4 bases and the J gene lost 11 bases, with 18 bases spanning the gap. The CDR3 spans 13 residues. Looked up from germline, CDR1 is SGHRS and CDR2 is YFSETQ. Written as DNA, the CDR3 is TGCGCCAGCAGCCCCACAGGGACACCCAGTGCTTTCTTT. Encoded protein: CASSPTGTPSAFF.

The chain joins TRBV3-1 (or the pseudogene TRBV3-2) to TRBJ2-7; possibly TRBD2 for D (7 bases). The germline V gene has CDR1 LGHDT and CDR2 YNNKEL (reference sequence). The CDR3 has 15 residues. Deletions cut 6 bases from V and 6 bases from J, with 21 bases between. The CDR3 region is CASSQPAGAASEQYF. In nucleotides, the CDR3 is TGTGCCAGCAGTCAACCGGCGGGGGCGGCCTCCGAGCAGTACTTC.

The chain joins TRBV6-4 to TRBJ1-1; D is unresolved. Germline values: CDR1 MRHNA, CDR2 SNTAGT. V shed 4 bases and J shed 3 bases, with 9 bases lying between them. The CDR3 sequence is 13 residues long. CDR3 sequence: CASSAASDTEAFF. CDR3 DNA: TGTGCCAGCAGTGCGGCCAGCGACACTGAAGCTTTCTTT.

CDR3 bases: TGTGCCAGCAGCGTAACAGGGACAGATACGCAGTATTTT. Translated, it gives CASSVTGTDTQYF. The rearrangement links TRBV6-5 to TRBJ2-3, with D maybe TRBD1 (6 bases). Germline CDR1 MNHEY, CDR2 SVGAGI. The CDR3 spans 13 residues. Trimming shortened V by 6 bases and J by 3 bases, and 10 bases separated the two germline ends.

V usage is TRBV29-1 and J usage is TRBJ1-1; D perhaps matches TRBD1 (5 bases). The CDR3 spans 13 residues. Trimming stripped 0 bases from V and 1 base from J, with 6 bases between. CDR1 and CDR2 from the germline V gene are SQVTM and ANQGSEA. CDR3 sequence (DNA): TGCAGCGTTGAAGAACAGGCGAACACTGAAGCTTTCTTT. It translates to CSVEEQANTEAFF.

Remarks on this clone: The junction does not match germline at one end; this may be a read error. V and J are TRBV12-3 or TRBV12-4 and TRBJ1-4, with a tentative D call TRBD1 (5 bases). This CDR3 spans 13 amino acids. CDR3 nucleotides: TGTGCCAGCGGGGAAGGGACTAACGAAAAACTGTTTTTT. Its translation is CASGEGTNEKLFF.

DNA for the CDR3: TGTGCCAGCAGTTTAGTCACAAATGAGCAGTTCTTC. Its translation is CASSLVTNEQFF. V gene TRBV12-3 or TRBV12-4 combines with J gene TRBJ2-1; D unresolved. The CDR3 is made up of 12 amino acids. V was cut by 1 base and J by 7 bases, with 5 bases left in between.

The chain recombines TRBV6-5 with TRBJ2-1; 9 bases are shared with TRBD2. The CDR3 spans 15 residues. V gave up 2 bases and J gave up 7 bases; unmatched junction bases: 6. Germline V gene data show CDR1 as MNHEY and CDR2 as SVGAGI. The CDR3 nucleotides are TGTGCCAGCAGTTACGGTCTAGCGGGACATAATGAGCAGTTCTTC. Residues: CASSYGLAGHNEQFF.

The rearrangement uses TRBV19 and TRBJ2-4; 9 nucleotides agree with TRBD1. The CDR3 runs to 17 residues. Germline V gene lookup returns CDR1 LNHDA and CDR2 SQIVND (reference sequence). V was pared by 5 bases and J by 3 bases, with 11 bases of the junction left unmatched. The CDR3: CASSPFWDRASKNIQYF. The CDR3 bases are TGTGCCAGTAGTCCGTTTTGGGACAGGGCTAGCAAAAACATTCAGTACTTC. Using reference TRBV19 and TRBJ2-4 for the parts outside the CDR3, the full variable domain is DGGITQSPKYLFRKEGQNVTLSCEQNLNHDAMYWYRQDPGQGLRLIYYSQIVNDFQKGDIAEGYSVSREKKESFPLTVTSAQKNPTAFYLCASSPFWDRASKNIQYFGAGTRLSVL.

The chain's CDR3 is CASSLRDPGWNTEAFF. The CDR3 DNA reads TGTGCCAGCAGCTTGCGGGACCCAGGATGGAACACTGAAGCTTTCTTT. The genes are TRBV5-5 and TRBJ1-1; D may be TRBD1 (5 bases). The germline gives CDR1 SGHKS, CDR2 YYEKEE (reference sequence). The CDR3 is 16 amino acids. V lost 1 base to trimming and J lost 1 base, with 14 bases between them.

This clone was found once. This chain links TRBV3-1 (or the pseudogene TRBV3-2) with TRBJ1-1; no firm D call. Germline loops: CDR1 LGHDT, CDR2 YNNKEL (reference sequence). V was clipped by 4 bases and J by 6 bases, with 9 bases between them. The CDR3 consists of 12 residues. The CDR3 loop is CASSPSSAEAFF. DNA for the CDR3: TGTGCCAGCAGCCCAAGTTCCGCTGAAGCTTTCTTT.

CDR3 in amino acids: CASSPWVVNTEAFF. The CDR3 coding sequence is TGTGCCAGCTCACCCTGGGTGGTGAACACTGAAGCTTTCTTT. J is TRBJ1-1 and V is TRBV18; D not resolved. This CDR3 region has 14 residues. Trimming removed 3 bases from V and 0 bases from J, with 8 bases in between. Looked up from germline, CDR1 is KGHSH and CDR2 is LQKENI.

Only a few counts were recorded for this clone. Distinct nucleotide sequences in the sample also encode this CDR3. The CDR3 DNA follows: TGTGCCAGCAGTCCAGGGGGTAACTATGGCTACACCTTC. Translation gives CASSPGGNYGYTF. V and J are TRBV27 and TRBJ1-2; TRBD1 agrees at 7 bases. The germline gives CDR1 MNHEY, CDR2 SMNVEV (reference sequence). V shed 5 bases, J shed 1 base, and the junction held 1 base outside the gene matches. The CDR3 extends over 13 amino acids.

The CDR3 sequence is CASTGLGNEQFF. CDR3 nucleotide sequence: TGTGCCAGCACCGGACTAGGGAATGAGCAGTTCTTC. This chain joins TRBV6-5 and TRBJ2-1, with 7 bases aligning to TRBD2. Germline trimming cut 7 bases from V and 7 bases from J; bases unmatched to any gene: 4. The CDR3 sequence is 12 residues long. The germline V gene has CDR1 MNHEY and CDR2 SVGAGI.

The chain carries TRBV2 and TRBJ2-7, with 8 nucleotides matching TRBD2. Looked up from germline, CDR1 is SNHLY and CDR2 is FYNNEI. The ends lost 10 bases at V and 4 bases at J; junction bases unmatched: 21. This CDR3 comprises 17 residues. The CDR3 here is CATTQDISGRNGYEQYF. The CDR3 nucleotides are TGTGCCACTACCCAAGACATCAGCGGGAGAAATGGTTACGAGCAGTACTTC. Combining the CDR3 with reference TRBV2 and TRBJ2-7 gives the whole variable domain EPEVTQTPSHQVTQMGQEVILRCVPISNHLYFYWYRQILGQKVEFLVSFYNNEISEKSEIFDDQFSVERPDGSNFTLKIRSTKLEDSAMYFCATTQDISGRNGYEQYFGPGTRLTVT.

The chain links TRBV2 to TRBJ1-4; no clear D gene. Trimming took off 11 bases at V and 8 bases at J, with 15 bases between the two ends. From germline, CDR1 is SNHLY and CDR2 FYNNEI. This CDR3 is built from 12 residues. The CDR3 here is CAGTMGREKLFF. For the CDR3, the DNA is TGTGCCGGCACCATGGGGAGGGAAAAACTGTTTTTT.

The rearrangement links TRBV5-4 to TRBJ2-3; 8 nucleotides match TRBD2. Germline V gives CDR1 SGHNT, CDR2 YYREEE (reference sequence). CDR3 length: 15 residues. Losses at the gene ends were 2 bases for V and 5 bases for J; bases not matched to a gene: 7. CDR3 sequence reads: CASSFGSGSGDTQYF. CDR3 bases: TGTGCCAGCAGCTTTGGAAGCGGGAGTGGAGATACGCAGTATTTT. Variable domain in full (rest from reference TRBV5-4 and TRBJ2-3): ETGVTQSPTHLIKTRGQQVTLRCSSQSGHNTVSWYQQALGQGPQFIFQYYREEENGRGNFPPRFSGLQFPNYSSELNVNALELDDSALYLCASSFGSGSGDTQYFGPGTRLTVL.

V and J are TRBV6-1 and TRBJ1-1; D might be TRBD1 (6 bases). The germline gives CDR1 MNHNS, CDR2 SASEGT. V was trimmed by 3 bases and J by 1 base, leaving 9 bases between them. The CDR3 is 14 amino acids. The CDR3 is CASSEGGANTEAFF. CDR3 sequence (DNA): TGTGCCAGCAGTGAGGGGGGGGCGAACACTGAAGCTTTCTTT.

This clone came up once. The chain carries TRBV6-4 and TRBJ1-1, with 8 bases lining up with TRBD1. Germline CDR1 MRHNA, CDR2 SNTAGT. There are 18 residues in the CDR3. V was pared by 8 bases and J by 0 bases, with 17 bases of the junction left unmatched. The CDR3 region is CASRGTGGKLIMNTEAFF. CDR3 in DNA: TGTGCCAGCCGAGGTACAGGGGGAAAATTAATTATGAACACTGAAGCTTTCTTT.

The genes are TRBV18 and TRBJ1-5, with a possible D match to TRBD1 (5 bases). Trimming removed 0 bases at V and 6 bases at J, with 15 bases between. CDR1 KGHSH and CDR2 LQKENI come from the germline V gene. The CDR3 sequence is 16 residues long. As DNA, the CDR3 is TGTGCCAGCTCACCACCGGGGCTGCAGGGAGCTCAGCCCCAGCATTTT. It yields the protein CASSPPGLQGAQPQHF.

The CDR3 loop reads CASSQEGGALQETQYF. The CDR3 DNA reads TGTGCCAGCAGCCAAGAAGGCGGGGCCCTACAAGAGACCCAGTACTTC. The J gene is TRBJ2-5, the V gene TRBV4-2; TRBD2 might be the D (6 bases). The CDR3 is 16 residues long. V was cut by 0 bases and J by 2 bases, with 13 bases left in between. Germline assignment: CDR1 LGHNA and CDR2 YNFKEQ.

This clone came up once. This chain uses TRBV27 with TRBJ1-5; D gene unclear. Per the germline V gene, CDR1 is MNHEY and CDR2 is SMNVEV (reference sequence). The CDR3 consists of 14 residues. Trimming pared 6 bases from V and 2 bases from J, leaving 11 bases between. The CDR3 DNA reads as TGTGCCAGCAGCCTCCGGGTGGGCAATCAGCCCCAGCATTTT. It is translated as CASSLRVGNQPQHF.